This TCR beta chain is from a study of glioma-infiltrating T cells after dendritic cell vaccination. Regarding the study as a whole: The cohort had few patients with full blood and tumor sets.

A note on this clone: What it binds is not known.

The germline gives CDR1 WNHNN, CDR2 SYGVQD (reference sequence). V shed 0 bases and J shed 0 bases, with 10 bases lying between them. The CDR3 loop spans 16 amino acids. As for time point: after dendritic cell vaccination, including at tumor progression/relapse. Input was approximately 1.8 ug genomic DNA, or all available if less. The method was immunoSEQ multiplex PCR; TCRdb's version includes in-frame clones alone and lacks a portion of them. The sample has under 30,000 clones, nearly 90% seen once. The TCR was taken from a human donor with glioblastoma. The V and J genes are TRBV10-1 and TRBJ2-3; D gene uncertain. The specimen comprised blood, sampled after dendritic cell vaccination. CDR3 nucleotides: TGCGCCAGCAGTGAGTCGTACCTACTTAGCACAGATACGCAGTATTTT. Amino acid sequence: CASSESYLLSTDTQYF.